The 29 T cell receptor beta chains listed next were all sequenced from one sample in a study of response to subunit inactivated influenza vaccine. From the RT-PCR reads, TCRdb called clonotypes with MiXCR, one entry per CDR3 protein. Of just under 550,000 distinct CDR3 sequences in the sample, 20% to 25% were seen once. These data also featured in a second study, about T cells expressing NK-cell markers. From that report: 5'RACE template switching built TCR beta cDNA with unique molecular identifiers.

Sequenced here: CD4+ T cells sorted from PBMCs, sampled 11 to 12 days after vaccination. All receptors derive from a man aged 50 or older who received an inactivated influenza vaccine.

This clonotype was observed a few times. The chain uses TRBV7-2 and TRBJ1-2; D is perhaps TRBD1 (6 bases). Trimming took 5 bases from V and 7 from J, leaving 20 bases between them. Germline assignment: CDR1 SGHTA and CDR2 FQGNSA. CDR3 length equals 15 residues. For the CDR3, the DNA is TGTGCCAGCAGCCGTGATAGACAGGCTGCGGGTGGCTACACCTTC. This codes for CASSRDRQAAGGYTF.

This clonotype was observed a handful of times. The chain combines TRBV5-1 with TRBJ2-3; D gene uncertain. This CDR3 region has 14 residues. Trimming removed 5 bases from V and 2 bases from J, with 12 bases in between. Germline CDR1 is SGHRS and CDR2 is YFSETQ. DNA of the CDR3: TGCGCCAGCAGTTGGGCTGACCCCACAGATACGCAGTATTTT. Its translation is CASSWADPTDTQYF.

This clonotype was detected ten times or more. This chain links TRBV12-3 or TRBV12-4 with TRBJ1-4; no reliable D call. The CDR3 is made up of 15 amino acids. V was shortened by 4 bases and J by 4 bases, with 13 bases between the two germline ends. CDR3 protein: CASSSTGGYNEKLFF. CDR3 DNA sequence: TGTGCCAGCAGTTCCACTGGAGGTTATAATGAAAAACTGTTTTTT.

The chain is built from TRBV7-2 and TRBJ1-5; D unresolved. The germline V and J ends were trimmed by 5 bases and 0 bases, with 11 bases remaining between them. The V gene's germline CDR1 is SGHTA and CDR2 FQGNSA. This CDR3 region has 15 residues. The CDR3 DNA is TGTGCCAGCAGCCTCCTGAGGAATAGCAATCAGCCCCAGCATTTT. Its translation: CASSLLRNSNQPQHF.

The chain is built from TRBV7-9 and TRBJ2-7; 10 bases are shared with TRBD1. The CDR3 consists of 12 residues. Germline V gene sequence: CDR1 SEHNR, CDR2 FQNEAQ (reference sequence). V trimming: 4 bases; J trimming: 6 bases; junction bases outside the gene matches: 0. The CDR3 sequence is CASSWDRGEQYF. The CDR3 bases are TGTGCCAGCAGCTGGGACAGGGGCGAGCAGTACTTC. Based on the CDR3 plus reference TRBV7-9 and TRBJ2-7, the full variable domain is DTGVSQNPRHKITKRGQNVTFRCDPISEHNRLYWYRQTLGQGPEFLTYFQNEAQLEKSRLLSDRFSAERPKGSFSTLEIQRTEQGDSAMYLCASSWDRGEQYFGPGTRLTVT.

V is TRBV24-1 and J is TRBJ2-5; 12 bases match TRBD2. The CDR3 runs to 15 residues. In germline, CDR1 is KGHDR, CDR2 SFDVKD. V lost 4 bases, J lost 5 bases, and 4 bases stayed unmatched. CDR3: CATSETSGSGETQYF. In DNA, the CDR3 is TGTGCCACCAGTGAGACTAGCGGGAGTGGGGAGACCCAGTACTTC.

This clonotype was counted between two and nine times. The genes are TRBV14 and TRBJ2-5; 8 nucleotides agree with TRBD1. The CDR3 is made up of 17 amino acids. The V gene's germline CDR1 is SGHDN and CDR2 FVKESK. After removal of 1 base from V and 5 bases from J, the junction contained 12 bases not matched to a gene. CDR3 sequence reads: CASSQGRQGSFQETQYF. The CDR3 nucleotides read TGTGCCAGCAGCCAAGGTCGACAGGGGTCTTTCCAGGAGACCCAGTACTTC.

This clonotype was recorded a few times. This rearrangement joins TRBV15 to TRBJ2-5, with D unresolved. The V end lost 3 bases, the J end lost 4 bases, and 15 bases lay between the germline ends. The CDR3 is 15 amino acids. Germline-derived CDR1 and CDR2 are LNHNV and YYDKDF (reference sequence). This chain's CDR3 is CATSRSAHPPETQYF. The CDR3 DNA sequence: TGTGCCACCAGCAGGTCGGCCCATCCCCCAGAGACCCAGTACTTC.

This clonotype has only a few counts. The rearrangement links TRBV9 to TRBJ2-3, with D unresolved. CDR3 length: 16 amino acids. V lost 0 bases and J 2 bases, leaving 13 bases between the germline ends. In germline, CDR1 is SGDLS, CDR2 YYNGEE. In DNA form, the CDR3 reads TGTGCCAGCAGCGTAGCCGGTCTAGGCTTCACAGATACGCAGTATTTT. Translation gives CASSVAGLGFTDTQYF.

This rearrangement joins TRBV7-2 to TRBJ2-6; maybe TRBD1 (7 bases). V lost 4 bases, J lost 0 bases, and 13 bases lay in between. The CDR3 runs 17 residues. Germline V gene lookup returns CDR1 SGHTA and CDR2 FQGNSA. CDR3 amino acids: CASSSTQGGSGANVLTF. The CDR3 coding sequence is TGTGCCAGCAGCTCCACCCAGGGGGGCTCTGGGGCCAACGTCCTGACTTTC.

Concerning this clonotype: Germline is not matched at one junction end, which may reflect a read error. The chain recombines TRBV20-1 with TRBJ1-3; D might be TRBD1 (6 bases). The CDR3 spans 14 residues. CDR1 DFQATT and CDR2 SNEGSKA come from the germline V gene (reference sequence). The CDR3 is CSARGQTSLNTIYF. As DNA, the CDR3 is TGCAGTGCCAGAGGACAGACCTCACTAAACACCATATATTTT.

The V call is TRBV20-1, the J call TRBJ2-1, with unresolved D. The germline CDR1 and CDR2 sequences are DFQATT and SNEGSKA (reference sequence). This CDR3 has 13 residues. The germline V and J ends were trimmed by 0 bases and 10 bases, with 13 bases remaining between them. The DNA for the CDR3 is TGCAGTGCTAGAGATCGAGTAGTTGGGGAGCAGTTCTTC. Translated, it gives CSARDRVVGEQFF.

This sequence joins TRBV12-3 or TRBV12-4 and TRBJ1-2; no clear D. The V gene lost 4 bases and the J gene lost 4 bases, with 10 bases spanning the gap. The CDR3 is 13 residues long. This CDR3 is CASSSPRSYGYTF. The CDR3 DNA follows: TGTGCCAGCAGTTCGCCACGGAGCTATGGCTACACCTTC.

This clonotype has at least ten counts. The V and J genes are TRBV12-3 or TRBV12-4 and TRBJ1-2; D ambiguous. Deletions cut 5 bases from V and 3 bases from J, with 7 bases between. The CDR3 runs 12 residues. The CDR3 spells CASSKSDYGYTF. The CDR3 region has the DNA TGTGCCAGCAGTAAATCGGACTATGGCTACACCTTC.

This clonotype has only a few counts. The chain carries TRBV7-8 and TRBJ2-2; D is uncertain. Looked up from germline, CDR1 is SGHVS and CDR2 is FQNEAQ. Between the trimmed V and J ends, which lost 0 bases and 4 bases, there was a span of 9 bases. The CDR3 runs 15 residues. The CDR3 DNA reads TGTGCCAGCAGCTTAGCGCCCGCCGTCACCGGGGAGCTGTTTTTT. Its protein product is CASSLAPAVTGELFF.

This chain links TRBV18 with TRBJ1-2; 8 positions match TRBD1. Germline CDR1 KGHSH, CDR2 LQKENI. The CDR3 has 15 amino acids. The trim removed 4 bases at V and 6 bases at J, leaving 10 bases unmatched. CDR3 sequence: CASSLRDRNTNGYTF. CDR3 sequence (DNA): TGTGCCAGCTCACTCCGGGACAGGAATACGAATGGCTACACCTTC.

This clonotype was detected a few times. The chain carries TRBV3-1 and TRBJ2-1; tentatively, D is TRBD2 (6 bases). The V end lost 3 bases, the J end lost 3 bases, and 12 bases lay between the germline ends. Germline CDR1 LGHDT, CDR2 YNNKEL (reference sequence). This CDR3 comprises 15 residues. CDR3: CASSHREPYYNEQFF. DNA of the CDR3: TGTGCCAGCAGCCATCGGGAGCCGTACTACAATGAGCAGTTCTTC.

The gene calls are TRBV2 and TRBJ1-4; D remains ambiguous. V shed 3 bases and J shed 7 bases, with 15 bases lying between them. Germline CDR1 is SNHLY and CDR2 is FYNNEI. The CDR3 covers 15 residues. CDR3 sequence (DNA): TGTGCCAGCAGTGAGAGACTGGGAACGGCTGAAAAACTGTTTTTT. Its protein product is CASSERLGTAEKLFF.

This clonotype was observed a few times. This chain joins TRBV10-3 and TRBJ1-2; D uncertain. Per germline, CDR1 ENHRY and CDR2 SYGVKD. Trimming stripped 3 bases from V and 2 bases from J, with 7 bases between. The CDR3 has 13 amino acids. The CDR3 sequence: CAISEWRNYGYTF. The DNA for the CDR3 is TGTGCCATCAGTGAATGGAGGAACTATGGCTACACCTTC.

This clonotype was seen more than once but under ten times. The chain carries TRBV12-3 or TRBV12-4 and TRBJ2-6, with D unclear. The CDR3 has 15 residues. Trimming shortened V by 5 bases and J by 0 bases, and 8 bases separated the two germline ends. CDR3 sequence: CASSPTHSGANVLTF. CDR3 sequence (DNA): TGTGCCAGCAGTCCTACACACTCTGGGGCCAACGTCCTGACTTTC.

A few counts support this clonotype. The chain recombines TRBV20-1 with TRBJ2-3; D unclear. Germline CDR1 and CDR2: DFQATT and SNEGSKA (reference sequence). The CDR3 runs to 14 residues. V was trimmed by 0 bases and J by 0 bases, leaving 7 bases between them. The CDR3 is CSARDLTSTDTQYF. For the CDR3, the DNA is TGCAGTGCTAGAGATCTGACTAGCACAGATACGCAGTATTTT.

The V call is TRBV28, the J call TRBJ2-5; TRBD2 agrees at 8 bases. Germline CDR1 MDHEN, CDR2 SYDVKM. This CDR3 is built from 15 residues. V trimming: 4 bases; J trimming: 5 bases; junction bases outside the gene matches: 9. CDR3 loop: CASSSGTRRGETQYF. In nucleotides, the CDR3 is TGTGCCAGCAGTTCCGGGACTAGGAGGGGGGAGACCCAGTACTTC.

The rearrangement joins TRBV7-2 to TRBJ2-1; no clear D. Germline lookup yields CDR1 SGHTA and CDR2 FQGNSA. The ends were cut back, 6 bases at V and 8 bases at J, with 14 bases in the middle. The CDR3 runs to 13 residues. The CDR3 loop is CASRPKAGDEQFF. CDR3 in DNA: TGTGCCAGCAGACCTAAGGCCGGAGATGAGCAGTTCTTC.

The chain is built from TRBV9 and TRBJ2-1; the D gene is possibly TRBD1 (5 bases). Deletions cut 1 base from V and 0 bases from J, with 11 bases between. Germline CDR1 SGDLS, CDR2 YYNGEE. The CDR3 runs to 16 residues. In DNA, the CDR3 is TGTGCCAGCAGCGTATCTTCCGACAGCTCCTACAATGAGCAGTTCTTC. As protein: CASSVSSDSSYNEQFF.

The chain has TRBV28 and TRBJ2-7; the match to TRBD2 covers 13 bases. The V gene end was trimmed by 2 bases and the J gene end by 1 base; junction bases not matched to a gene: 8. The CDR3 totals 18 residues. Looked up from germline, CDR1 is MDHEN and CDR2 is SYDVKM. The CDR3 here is CASSLPSTSGGASYEQYF. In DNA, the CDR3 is TGTGCCAGCAGTTTACCCTCAACTAGCGGGGGGGCGTCCTACGAGCAGTACTTC. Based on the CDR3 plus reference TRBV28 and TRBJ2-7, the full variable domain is DVKVTQSSRYLVKRTGEKVFLECVQDMDHENMFWYRQDPGLGLRLIYFSYDVKMKEKGDIPEGYSVSREKKERFSLILESASTNQTSMYLCASSLPSTSGGASYEQYFGPGTRLTVT.

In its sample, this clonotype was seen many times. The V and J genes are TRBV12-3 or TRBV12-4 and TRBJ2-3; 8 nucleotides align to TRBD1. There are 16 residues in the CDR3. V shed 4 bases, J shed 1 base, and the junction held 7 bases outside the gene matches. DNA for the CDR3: TGTGCCAGCAGTTCGGACAGGGCTAGCGGCACAGATACGCAGTATTTT. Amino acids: CASSSDRASGTDTQYF.

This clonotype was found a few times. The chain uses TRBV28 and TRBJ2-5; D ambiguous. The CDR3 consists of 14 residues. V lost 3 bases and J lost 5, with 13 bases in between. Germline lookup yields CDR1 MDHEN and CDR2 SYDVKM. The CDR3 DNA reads TGTGCCAGCAGTTTTAAGTATCGACGGGAGACCCAGTACTTC. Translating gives CASSFKYRRETQYF.

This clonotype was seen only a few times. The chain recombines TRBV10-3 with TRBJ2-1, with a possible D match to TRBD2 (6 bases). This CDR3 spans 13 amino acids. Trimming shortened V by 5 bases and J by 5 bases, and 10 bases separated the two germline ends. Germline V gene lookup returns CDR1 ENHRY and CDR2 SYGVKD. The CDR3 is CAISPGLNNEQFF. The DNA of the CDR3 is TGTGCCATCAGTCCGGGACTCAACAATGAGCAGTTCTTC.

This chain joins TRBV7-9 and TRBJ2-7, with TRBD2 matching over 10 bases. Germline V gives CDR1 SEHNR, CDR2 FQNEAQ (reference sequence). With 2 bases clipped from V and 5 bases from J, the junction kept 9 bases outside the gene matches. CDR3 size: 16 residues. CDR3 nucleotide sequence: TGTGCCAGCAGCTTAACGGGCTGGCTAGCGGGAGACGAGCAGTACTTC. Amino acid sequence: CASSLTGWLAGDEQYF.